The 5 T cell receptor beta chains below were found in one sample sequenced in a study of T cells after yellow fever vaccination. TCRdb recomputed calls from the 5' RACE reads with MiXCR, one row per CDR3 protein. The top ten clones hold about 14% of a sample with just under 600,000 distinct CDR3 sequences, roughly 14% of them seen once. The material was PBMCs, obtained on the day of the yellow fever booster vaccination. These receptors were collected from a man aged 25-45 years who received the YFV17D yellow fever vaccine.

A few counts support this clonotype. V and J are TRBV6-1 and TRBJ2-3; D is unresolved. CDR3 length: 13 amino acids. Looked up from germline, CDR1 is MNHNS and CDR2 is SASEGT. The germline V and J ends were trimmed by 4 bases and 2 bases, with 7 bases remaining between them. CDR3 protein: CASSVQFTDTQYF. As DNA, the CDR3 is TGTGCCAGCAGTGTCCAGTTCACAGATACGCAGTATTTT.

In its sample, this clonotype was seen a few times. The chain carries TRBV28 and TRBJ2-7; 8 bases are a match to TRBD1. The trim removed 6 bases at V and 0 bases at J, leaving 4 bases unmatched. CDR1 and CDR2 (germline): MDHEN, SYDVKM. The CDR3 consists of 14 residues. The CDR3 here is CASRRDRTSYEQYF. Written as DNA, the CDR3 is TGTGCCAGCAGAAGGGACAGGACCTCCTACGAGCAGTACTTC.

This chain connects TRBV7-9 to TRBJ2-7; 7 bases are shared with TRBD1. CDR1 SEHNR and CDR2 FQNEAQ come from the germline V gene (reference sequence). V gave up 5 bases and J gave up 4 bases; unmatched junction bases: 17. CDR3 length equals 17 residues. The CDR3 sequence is CASSTIEGATRRYEQYF. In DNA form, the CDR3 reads TGTGCCAGCAGCACAATCGAGGGGGCGACTCGCCGTTACGAGCAGTACTTC.

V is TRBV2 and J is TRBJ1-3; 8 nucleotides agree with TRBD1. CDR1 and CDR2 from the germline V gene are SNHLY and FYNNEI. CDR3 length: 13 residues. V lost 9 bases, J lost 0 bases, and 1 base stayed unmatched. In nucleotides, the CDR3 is TGTGCCAGGGGACAGGCCTCTGGAAACACCATATATTTT. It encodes CARGQASGNTIYF.

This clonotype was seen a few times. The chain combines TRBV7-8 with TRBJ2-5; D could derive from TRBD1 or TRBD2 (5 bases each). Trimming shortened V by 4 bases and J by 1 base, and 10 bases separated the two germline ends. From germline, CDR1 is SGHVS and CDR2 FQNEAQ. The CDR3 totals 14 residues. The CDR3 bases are TGTGCCAGCAGCTCCCAGGGACCCCAAGAGACCCAGTACTTC. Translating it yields CASSSQGPQETQYF.